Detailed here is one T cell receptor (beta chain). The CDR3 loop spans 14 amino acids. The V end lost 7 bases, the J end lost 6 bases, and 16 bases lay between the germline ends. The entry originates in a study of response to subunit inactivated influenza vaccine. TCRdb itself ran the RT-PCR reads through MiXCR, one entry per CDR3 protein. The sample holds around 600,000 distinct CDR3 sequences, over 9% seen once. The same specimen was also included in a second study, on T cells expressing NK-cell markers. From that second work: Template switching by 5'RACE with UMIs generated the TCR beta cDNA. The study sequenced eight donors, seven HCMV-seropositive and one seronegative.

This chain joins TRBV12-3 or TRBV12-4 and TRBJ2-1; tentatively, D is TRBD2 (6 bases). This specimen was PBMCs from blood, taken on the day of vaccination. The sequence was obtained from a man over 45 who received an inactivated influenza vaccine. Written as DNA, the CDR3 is TGTGCCAGCACCGCCTCGCGGCGGGGCAATGAGCAGTTCTTC. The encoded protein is CASTASRRGNEQFF.